What follows is one T cell receptor (beta chain) and its context. Its antigen is still unknown. The method was immunoSEQ multiplex PCR; TCRdb's version includes in-frame clones alone and lacks a portion of them. The table has around 140,000 clones, 65% to 90% seen once. This entry is derived from a study of T cell responses to AZD1222 COVID-19 vaccine. Notes on the study in general: Spike-specific TCR breadth and depth were elevated following two AZD1222 doses. The reported proportion of spike-specific TCRs targeting unmutated variant regions was nearly half. Vaccine-associated CD4 TCRs spanned spike, dominant at 160-218 and 743-854.

The receptor was isolated from an adult who received the MenACWY meningococcal vaccine as a control. The material sequenced was peripheral blood, taken 28 days after the second dose of the MenACWY control vaccine.

CDR3: CATGGRVGTDTQYF. As DNA, the CDR3 is TGTGCCACCGGGGGGAGGGTTGGCACAGATACGCAGTATTTT. The rearrangement joins TRBV15 to TRBJ2-3; 7 bases are a match to TRBD2. Germline trimming cut 8 bases from V and 1 base from J; bases unmatched to any gene: 6. Germline CDR1 is LNHNV and CDR2 is YYDKDF (reference sequence). CDR3 length: 14 amino acids.